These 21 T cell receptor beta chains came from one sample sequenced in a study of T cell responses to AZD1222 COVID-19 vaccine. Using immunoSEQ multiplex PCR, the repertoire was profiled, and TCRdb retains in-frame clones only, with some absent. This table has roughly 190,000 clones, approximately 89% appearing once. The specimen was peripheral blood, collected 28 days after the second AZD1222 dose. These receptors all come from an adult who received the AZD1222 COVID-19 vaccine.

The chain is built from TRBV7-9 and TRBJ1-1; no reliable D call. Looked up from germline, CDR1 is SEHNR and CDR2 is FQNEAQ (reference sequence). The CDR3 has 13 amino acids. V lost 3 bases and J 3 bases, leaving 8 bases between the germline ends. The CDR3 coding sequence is TGTGCCAGCAGCTTTGCACAATACACTGAAGCTTTCTTT. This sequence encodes CASSFAQYTEAFF.

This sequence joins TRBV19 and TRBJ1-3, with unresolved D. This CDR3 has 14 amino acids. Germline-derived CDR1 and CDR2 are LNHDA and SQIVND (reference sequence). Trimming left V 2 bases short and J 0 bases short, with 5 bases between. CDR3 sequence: CASSIHISGNTIYF. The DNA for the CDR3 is TGTGCCAGTAGTATACACATCTCTGGAAACACCATATATTTT.

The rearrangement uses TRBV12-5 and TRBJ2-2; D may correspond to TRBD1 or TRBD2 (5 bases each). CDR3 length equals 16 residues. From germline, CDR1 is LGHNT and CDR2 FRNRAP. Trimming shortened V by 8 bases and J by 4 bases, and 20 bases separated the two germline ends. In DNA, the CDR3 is TGTGCTAGTTCTCCCCCGGGGCTAGCTGGCACCGGGGAGCTGTTTTTT. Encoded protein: CASSPPGLAGTGELFF.

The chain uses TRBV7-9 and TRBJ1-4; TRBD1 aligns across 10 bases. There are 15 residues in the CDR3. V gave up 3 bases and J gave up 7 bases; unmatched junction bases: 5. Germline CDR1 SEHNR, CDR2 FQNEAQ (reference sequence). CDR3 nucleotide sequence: TGTGCCAGCAGCTTCCGGACAGGGGGGAGTGAAAAACTGTTTTTT. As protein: CASSFRTGGSEKLFF.

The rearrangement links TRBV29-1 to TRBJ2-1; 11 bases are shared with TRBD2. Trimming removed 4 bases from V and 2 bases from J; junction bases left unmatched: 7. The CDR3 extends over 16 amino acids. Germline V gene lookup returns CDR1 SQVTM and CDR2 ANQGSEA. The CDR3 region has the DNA TGCAGCGTTGTGAGTAGCGGGAGGGTAACCTACAATGAGCAGTTCTTC. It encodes CSVVSSGRVTYNEQFF.

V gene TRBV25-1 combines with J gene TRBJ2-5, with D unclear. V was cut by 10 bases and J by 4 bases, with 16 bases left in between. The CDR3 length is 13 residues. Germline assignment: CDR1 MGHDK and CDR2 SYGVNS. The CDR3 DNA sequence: TGTGCCACCCAGAGACTGCTGGGAGAGACCCAGTACTTC. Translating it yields CATQRLLGETQYF. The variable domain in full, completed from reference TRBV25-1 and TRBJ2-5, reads EADIYQTPRYLVIGTGKKITLECSQTMGHDKMYWYQQDPGMELHLIHYSYGVNSTEKGDLSSESTVSRIRTEHFPLTLESARPSHTSQYLCATQRLLGETQYFGPGTRLLVL.

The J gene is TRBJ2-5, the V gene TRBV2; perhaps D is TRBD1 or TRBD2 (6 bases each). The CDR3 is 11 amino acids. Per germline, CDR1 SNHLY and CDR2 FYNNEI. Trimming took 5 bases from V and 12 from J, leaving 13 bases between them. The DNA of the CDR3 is TGTGCCAGCAGTATGACAGGAGGGAAGTACTTC. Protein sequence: CASSMTGGKYF.

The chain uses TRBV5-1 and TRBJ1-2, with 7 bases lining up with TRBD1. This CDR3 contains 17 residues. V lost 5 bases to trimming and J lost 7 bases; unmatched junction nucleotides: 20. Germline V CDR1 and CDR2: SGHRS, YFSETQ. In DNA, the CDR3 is TGCGCCAGCAGAAAACGAAGGGGGCTTCCACCTCCTGCTGGCTACACCTTC. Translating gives CASRKRRGLPPPAGYTF.

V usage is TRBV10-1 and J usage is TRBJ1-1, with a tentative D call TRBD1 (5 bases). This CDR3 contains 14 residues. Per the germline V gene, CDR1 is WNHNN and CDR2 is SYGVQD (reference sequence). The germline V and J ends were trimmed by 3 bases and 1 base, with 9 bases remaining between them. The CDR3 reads CASSESGTNTEAFF. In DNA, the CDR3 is TGCGCCAGCAGTGAATCAGGGACGAACACTGAAGCTTTCTTT.

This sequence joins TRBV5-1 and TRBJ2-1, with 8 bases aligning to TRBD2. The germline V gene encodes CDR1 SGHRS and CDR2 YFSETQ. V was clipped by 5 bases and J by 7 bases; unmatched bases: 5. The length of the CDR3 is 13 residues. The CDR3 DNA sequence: TGCGCCAGCAGAACGGGACTAGTTAATGAGCAGTTCTTC. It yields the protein CASRTGLVNEQFF.

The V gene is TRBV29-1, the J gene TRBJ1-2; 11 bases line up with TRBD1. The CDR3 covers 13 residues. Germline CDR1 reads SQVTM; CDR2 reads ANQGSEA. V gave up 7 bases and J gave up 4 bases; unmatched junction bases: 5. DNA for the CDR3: TGCAGCGCCGAGGGACAGGGGGTCTATGGCTACACCTTC. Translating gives CSAEGQGVYGYTF.

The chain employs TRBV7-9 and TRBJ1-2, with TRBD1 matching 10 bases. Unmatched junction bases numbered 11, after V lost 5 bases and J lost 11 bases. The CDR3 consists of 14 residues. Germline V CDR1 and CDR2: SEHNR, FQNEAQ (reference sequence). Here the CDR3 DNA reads TGTGCCAGCAGCCGACAGGGGGCTAGATTGGGATACACCTTC. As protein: CASSRQGARLGYTF.

CDR3 nucleotide sequence: TGTGCCAGCAGCTACGGACCGGGACAGCTAAATGAAAAACTGTTTTTT. As protein: CASSYGPGQLNEKLFF. J is TRBJ1-4 and V is TRBV7-2; 7 bases are shared with TRBD1. The V segment lost 4 bases and the J segment 5 bases; nucleotides outside the gene matches: 10. CDR3 length: 16 amino acids. Germline V gene lookup returns CDR1 SGHTA and CDR2 FQGNSA.

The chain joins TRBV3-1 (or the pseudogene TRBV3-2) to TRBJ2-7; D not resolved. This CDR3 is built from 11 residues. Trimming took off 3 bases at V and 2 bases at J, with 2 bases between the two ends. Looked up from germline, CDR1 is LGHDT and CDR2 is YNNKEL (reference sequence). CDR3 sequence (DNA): TGTGCCAGCAGCCACGCCTACGAGCAGTACTTC. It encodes CASSHAYEQYF.

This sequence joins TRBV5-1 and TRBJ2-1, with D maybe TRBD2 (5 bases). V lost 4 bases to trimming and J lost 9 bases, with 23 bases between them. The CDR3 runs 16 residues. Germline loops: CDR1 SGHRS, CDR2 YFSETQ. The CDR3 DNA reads TGCGCCAGCAGCCTAATCTCGGGCCGAGCGGCGGGTGAGCAGTTCTTC. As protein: CASSLISGRAAGEQFF.

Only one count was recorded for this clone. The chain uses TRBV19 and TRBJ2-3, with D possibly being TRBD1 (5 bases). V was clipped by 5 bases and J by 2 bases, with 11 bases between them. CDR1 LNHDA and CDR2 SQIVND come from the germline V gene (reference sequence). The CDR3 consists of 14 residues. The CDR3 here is CASSYQGFTDTQYF. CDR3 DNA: TGTGCCAGTAGTTATCAGGGATTCACAGATACGCAGTATTTT.

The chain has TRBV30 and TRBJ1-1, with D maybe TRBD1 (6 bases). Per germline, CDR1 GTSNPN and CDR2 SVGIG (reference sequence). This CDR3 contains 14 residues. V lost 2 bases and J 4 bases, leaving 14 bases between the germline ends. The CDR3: CAWSRQVLRTEAFF. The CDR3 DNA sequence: TGTGCCTGGAGTCGACAGGTCTTGCGCACTGAAGCTTTCTTT.

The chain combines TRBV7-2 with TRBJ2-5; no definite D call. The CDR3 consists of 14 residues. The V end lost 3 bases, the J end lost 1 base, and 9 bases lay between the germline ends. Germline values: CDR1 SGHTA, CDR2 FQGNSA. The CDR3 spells CASSLEMIQETQYF. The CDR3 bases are TGTGCCAGCAGCTTGGAAATGATCCAAGAGACCCAGTACTTC.

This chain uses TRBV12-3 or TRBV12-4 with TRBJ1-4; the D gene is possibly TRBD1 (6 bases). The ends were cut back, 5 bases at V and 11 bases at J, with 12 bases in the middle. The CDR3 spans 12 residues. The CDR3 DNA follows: TGTGCCAGCAGTACGCAGGGGTCTAAACTGTTTTTT. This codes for CASSTQGSKLFF.

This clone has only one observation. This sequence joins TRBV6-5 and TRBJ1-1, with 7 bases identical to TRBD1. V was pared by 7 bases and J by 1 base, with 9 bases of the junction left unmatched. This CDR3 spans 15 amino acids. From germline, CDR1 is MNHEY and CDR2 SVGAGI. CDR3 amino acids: CASTQGGGANTEAFF. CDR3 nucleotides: TGTGCCAGCACCCAAGGAGGGGGCGCGAACACTGAAGCTTTCTTT.

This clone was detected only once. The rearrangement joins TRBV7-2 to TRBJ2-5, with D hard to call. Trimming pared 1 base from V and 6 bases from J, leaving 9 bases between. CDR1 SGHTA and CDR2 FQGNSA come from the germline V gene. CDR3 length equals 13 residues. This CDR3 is CASSLEVRKTQYF. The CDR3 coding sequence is TGTGCCAGCAGCTTAGAGGTTAGGAAGACCCAGTACTTC.